This T cell receptor (beta chain) was sequenced for a study of cytomegalovirus exposure and HLA in healthy donors. The study, taken as a whole, reports: Among CMV-associated TCR beta chains, most appeared HLA-restricted in a later analysis. In an earlier analysis, about 87% or about 30%: the productive usage of most TCR beta V segments.

V gave up 3 bases and J gave up 4 bases, with 9 bases separating them. This CDR3 region has 13 residues. The germline V gene has CDR1 SGHVS and CDR2 FQNEAQ. Primers: 60 Vbeta forward and 13 Jbeta reverse. Sequencing was performed with immunoSEQ multiplex PCR; in TCRdb, only in-frame clones are kept and a portion is missing. The sample shows 100,000 to 150,000 clones, roughly 62% of them seen only once. A note on this clone: Its antigen remains unknown.

The rearrangement links TRBV7-8 to TRBJ1-1; unclear D gene. Specimen: PBMCs. This TCR came from a man aged 25 to 45 in good health and CMV-seropositive. The CDR3 region has the DNA TGTGCCAGCAGCTTTGGAGTGGTCACTGAAGCTTTCTTT. It specifies CASSFGVVTEAFF.